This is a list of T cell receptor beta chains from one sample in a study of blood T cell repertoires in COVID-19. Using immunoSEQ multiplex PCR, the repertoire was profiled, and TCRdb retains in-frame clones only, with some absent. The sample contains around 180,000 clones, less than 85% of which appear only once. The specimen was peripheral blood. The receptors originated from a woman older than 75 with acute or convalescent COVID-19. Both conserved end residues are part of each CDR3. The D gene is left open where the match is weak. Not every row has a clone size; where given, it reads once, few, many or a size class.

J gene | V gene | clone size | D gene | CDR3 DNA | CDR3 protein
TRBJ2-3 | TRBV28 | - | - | TGTGCCAGCAGTTTTCGTCTAGCGAGGGCAACAGATACGCAGTATTTT | CASSFRLARATDTQYF
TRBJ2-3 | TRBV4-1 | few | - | TGCGCCAGCAGCCAACTTTTCGGGATCGGTTTAGATACGCAGTATTTT | CASSQLFGIGLDTQYF
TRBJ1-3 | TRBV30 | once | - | TGTGCCTGGAGTCCCAACAGGGACTCTGGAAACACCATATATTTT | CAWSPNRDSGNTIYF
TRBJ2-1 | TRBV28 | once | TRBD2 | TGTGCCAGCAGTTTTGATACTAGCGGGAGTTACAATGAGCAGTTCTTC | CASSFDTSGSYNEQFF
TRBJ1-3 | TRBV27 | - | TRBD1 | TGTGCCAGCAGTCCGACAGGGGGAAACACCATATATTTT | CASSPTGGNTIYF
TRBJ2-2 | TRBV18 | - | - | TGTGCCAGCTCACCACAGGGGCCCAACACCGGGGAGCTGTTTTTT | CASSPQGPNTGELFF
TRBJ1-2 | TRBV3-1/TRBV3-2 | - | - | TGTGCCAGCAGCCAAGATCGGGTGGTCCTCTATGGCTACACCTTC | CASSQDRVVLYGYTF
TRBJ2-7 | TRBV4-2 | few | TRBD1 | TGTGCCAGCAGCCAAGCCGACAGGGGCGGGTACGAGCAGTACTTC | CASSQADRGGYEQYF
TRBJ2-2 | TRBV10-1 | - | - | TGCGCCAGCAGTGAGGCAGGGAACGACGGGGAGCTGTTTTTT | CASSEAGNDGELFF
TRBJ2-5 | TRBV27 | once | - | TGTGCCAGCAGTCCCCAGACTAGGTCTAAAACCCAGTACTTC | CASSPQTRSKTQYF
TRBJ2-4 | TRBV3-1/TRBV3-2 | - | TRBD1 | TGTGCCAGCAGCCAAGCCGACAGGGGGCGAGGCAAAAACATTCAGTACTTC | CASSQADRGRGKNIQYF